Shown below are 8 T cell receptor beta chains from a single sample sequenced in a study of blood T cell repertoires in COVID-19. Only in-frame clones appear in the TCRdb table, and some are missing; sequencing was by immunoSEQ multiplex PCR. This table has roughly 59,000 clones, around 83% appearing once. The sequenced material came from peripheral blood. Receptor source: a human donor in a cohort sampled during active COVID-19.

In this sample, this clone is medium-sized. V gene TRBV5-8 combines with J gene TRBJ2-1, with 7 bases aligning to TRBD1. V dropped 1 base and J dropped 7; count of bases not matched to a gene: 14. The CDR3 is 17 residues long. CDR1 and CDR2 (germline): SGHTS, YDEGEE. CDR3: CASSLTLTGWQSNEQFF. The CDR3 nucleotides are TGTGCCAGCAGCTTGACGTTGACAGGGTGGCAGTCTAATGAGCAGTTCTTC.

The CDR3, as DNA: TGTGCCAGCAGCAACATGAACAATGAGCAGTTCTTC. It encodes CASSNMNNEQFF. This sequence joins TRBV3-1 (or the pseudogene TRBV3-2) and TRBJ2-1, with no clear D. Germline V lookup: CDR1 LGHDT, CDR2 YNNKEL (reference sequence). The CDR3 has 12 amino acids. V gave up 5 bases and J gave up 5 bases, with 7 bases separating them.

This clone was counted between two and nine times. The chain recombines TRBV27 with TRBJ2-1; D might be TRBD1 (5 bases). This CDR3 is built from 13 residues. Germline lookup yields CDR1 MNHEY and CDR2 SMNVEV (reference sequence). Between the trimmed V and J ends, which lost 2 bases and 7 bases, there was a span of 9 bases. CDR3 in amino acids: CASSLQGENEQFF. CDR3 in DNA: TGTGCCAGCAGTTTACAGGGTGAGAATGAGCAGTTCTTC.

This clone was recorded only once. The chain is built from TRBV5-6 and TRBJ1-2; 9 bases fit TRBD1. CDR3 size: 13 residues. Germline values: CDR1 SGHDT, CDR2 YYEEEE. Germline trimming cut 3 bases from V and 8 bases from J; bases unmatched to any gene: 5. The CDR3 nucleotides read TGTGCCAGCAGCTGGGACAGGGTGGGCGGCTACACCTTC. This sequence encodes CASSWDRVGGYTF.

This sequence joins TRBV30 and TRBJ2-3; a weak D match, TRBD2 (5 bases). The V end was cut by 4 bases, the J end by 2 bases, with 13 bases between. CDR1 is GTSNPN, CDR2 SVGIG, per germline (reference sequence). The CDR3 length is 14 residues. For the CDR3, the DNA is TGTGCCTGGACAGGTCGACTAAACACAGATACGCAGTATTTT. This encodes CAWTGRLNTDTQYF.

The J gene is TRBJ2-3, the V gene TRBV11-3; maybe TRBD2 (6 bases). The CDR3 loop spans 13 amino acids. V dropped 3 bases and J dropped 6 bases, with 10 bases sitting between them. The germline V gene has CDR1 SGHNT and CDR2 YENEEA. The CDR3: CASSLGGADTQYF. The CDR3 DNA reads TGTGCCAGCAGCTTGGGCGGGGCGGATACGCAGTATTTT.

This chain uses TRBV5-1 with TRBJ2-2; D might be TRBD1 (5 bases). This CDR3 has 14 amino acids. Germline assignment: CDR1 SGHRS and CDR2 YFSETQ. V was pared by 5 bases and J by 6 bases, with 14 bases between. The CDR3 DNA follows: TGCGCCAGCAGTCCTGGACACCCTGCCGGGGAGCTGTTTTTT. It codes for CASSPGHPAGELFF.

The chain recombines TRBV28 with TRBJ2-7; the D gene is possibly TRBD1 (5 bases). Germline V gives CDR1 MDHEN, CDR2 SYDVKM. V was cut by 7 bases and J by 2 bases, with 12 bases left in between. This CDR3 is built from 13 residues. CDR3 loop: CASMRQSPYEQYF. The CDR3 DNA sequence: TGTGCCAGCATGAGACAGAGCCCCTACGAGCAGTACTTC.